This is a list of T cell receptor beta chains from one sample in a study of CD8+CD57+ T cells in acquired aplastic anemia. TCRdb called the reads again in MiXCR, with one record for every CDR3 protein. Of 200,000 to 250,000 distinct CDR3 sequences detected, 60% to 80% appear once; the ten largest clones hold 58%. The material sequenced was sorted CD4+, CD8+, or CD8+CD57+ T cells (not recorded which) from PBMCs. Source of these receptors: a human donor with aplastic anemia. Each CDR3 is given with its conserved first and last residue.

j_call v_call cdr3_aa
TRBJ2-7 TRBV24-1 CATSESGGPLDEQYF
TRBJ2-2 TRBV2 CASSELRKTGELFF
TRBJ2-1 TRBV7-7 CTSSPLMVQGRWNEQFF
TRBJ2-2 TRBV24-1 CATSVRTGTGELFF
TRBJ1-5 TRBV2 CASSYRGAQPQHF
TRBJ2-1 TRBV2 CAQGELAGPLYNEQFF
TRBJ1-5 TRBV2 CASTITPAGGGNQPQHF
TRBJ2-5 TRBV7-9 CASSLDGGETQYF
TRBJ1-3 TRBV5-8 CASSLIGTGSYF
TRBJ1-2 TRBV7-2 CASSLGHYGYTF
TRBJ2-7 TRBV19 CASSAGDAYEQYF
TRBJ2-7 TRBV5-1 CASSSHAGGIYEQYF
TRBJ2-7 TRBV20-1 CSARDFLGGYEQYF
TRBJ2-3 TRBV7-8 CASSHNLRTSGYTDTQYF
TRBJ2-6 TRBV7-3 CASRTTGDGANVLTF
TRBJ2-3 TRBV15 CATSRVVLAGVGNTQYF
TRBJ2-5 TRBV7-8 CASSPDTYQETQYF
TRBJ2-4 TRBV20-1 CSARDFSGAIQYF
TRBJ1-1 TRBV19 CASSIPGYTEAFF
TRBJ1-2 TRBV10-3 CAISEGGVTNYGYTF
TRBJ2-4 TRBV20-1 CSASTGAAKNIQYF
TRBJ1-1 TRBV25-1 CASSPQGGSAFF
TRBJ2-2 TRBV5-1 CASSLDRATGELFF
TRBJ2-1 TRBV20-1 CSAPSVDEQFF
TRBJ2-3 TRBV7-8 CASRATSGGISDTQYF
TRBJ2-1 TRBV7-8 CASSLGNTGRQFF
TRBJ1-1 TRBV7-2 CASSRRDTYTEAFF
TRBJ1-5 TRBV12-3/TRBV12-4 CASSLAEFYSNQPQHF
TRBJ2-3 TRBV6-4 CASSGLAGGTDTQYF
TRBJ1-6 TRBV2 CASSDERTGLNSPLHF
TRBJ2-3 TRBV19 CASRSGGGTDTQYF
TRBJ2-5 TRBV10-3 CAISESGVQETQYF
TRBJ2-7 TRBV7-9 CASSFGTGAFYEQYF
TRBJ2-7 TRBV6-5 CASSYSTASSYEQYF
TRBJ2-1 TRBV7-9 CASSTGQGSNEQFF
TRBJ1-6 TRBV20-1 CSVGRDDYSPLHF
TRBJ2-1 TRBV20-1 CSARDSGGVNEQFF
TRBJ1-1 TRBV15 CATSRPFPDRGRLMNTEAFF
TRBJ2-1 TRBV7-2 CASSPREGRNEQFF